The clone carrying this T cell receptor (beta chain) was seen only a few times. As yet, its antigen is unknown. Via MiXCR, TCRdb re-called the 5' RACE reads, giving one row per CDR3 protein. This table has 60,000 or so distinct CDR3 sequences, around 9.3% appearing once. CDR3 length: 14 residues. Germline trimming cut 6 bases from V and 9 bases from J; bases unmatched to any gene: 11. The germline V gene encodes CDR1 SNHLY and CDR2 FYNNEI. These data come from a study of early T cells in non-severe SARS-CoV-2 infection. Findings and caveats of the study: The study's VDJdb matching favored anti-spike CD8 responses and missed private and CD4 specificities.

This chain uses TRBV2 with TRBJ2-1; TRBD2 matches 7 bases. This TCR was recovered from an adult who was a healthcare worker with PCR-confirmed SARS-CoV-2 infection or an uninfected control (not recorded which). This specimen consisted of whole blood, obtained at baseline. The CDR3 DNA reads TGTGCCAGCAGACCCGGACTAGAACTGAGTGAGCAGTTCTTC. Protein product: CASRPGLELSEQFF.